This T cell receptor (beta chain) was recovered during a study of blood T cell repertoires in COVID-19. Sequencing was performed with immunoSEQ multiplex PCR; in TCRdb, only in-frame clones are kept and a portion is missing. The sample gives 150,000 or so clones, approximately 79% of which show up once; 7% is in the top ten. The clonotype comes from a woman in her thirties or forties with COVID-19, enrolled during active disease. Sequenced input: peripheral blood.

The CDR3 region is CASSFGGSKVEPQHF. For the CDR3, the DNA is TGTGCCAGCAGTTTCGGAGGGTCTAAGGTCGAGCCCCAGCATTTT. The chain is built from TRBV28 and TRBJ1-5; D ambiguous. The CDR3 consists of 15 residues. V was shortened by 3 bases and J by 8 bases, with 17 bases between the two germline ends. Germline V gene lookup returns CDR1 MDHEN and CDR2 SYDVKM.